Below are 22 T cell receptor beta chains sequenced from a single sample in a study of cytomegalovirus exposure and HLA in healthy donors. This PCR relied on a set of 60 Vbeta primers and 13 Jbeta primers. TCRdb keeps only in-frame clones here, not all; method: immunoSEQ multiplex PCR. The table has 140,000 to 150,000 clones, approximately 80% seen once. The sequencing input was PBMCs. Receptors originate from a male donor in good health and CMV-seronegative.

The J gene is TRBJ2-2, the V gene TRBV25-1; 7 nucleotides match TRBD2. V was pared by 0 bases and J by 6 bases, with 4 bases of the junction left unmatched. Germline-derived CDR1 and CDR2 are MGHDK and SYGVNS. CDR3 length: 15 residues. For the CDR3, the DNA is TGTGCCAGCAGTGAATATGGGAGGGATTCCGGGGAGCTGTTTTTT. Translating it yields CASSEYGRDSGELFF.

CDR3 loop: CASSQYKDTQYF. For the CDR3, the DNA is TGTGCCAGCAGTCAGTATAAAGATACGCAGTATTTT. The V call is TRBV6-5, the J call TRBJ2-3; D gene ambiguous. V was cut by 5 bases and J by 5 bases, with 8 bases left in between. Per the germline V gene, CDR1 is MNHEY and CDR2 is SVGAGI. This CDR3 has 12 residues.

This chain uses TRBV9 with TRBJ2-5; TRBD1 matches at 7 bases. CDR1 and CDR2 from the germline V gene are SGDLS and YYNGEE. This CDR3 has 16 residues. Unmatched junction bases numbered 5, after V lost 0 bases and J lost 0 bases. The CDR3 region is CASSVGQGMYQETQYF. The CDR3, as DNA: TGTGCCAGCAGCGTAGGACAGGGAATGTACCAAGAGACCCAGTACTTC.

This rearrangement joins TRBV19 to TRBJ1-1, with D possibly TRBD1 on 6 matching bases. V lost 5 bases to trimming and J lost 1 base, with 14 bases between them. Germline CDR1 is LNHDA and CDR2 is SQIVND (reference sequence). The CDR3 covers 15 residues. CDR3 bases: TGTGCCAGTAGTCACCCACAGGGATGGAACACTGAAGCTTTCTTT. Encoded protein: CASSHPQGWNTEAFF.

This clone appeared a few times. This sequence joins TRBV5-8 and TRBJ2-3, with D tentatively TRBD1 (7 bases). The CDR3 has 16 residues. V lost 4 bases and J 1 base, leaving 16 bases between the germline ends. Germline V gene sequence: CDR1 SGHTS, CDR2 YDEGEE. CDR3 in DNA: TGTGCCAGCAGCCCCGCAGGGGGGCGGGGCACAGATACGCAGTATTTT. This sequence encodes CASSPAGGRGTDTQYF.

The rearrangement links TRBV7-2 to TRBJ2-1; TRBD2 agrees at 9 bases. This CDR3 has 17 amino acids. CDR1 is SGHTA and CDR2 is FQGNSA in the germline V gene. V gave up 3 bases and J gave up 0 bases; unmatched junction bases: 6. The CDR3 nucleotides are TGTGCCAGCAGCTTCTTCCTTAGCGGGAGCTCCTACAATGAGCAGTTCTTC. Translation gives CASSFFLSGSSYNEQFF.

The chain joins TRBV19 to TRBJ1-1, with D possibly matching TRBD1 (5 bases). From germline, CDR1 is LNHDA and CDR2 SQIVND (reference sequence). The V end lost 0 bases, the J end lost 1 base, and 9 bases lay between the germline ends. CDR3 length: 15 residues. CDR3 sequence reads: CASSIDRGSNTEAFF. In nucleotides, the CDR3 is TGTGCCAGTAGTATAGATCGGGGGTCGAACACTGAAGCTTTCTTT.

This CDR3 is CASSILQGANSPLHF. CDR3 in DNA: TGTGCCAGCAGCATCCTTCAGGGGGCCAATTCACCCCTCCACTTT. The rearrangement joins TRBV7-2 to TRBJ1-6, with TRBD1 matching over 8 bases. Germline V gene lookup returns CDR1 SGHTA and CDR2 FQGNSA. The CDR3 is 15 residues long. V gave up 5 bases and J gave up 7 bases; unmatched junction bases: 7.

The gene calls are TRBV27 and TRBJ2-1; D is unresolved. The germline V and J ends were trimmed by 5 bases and 9 bases, with 11 bases remaining between them. The germline V gene has CDR1 MNHEY and CDR2 SMNVEV (reference sequence). This CDR3 comprises 12 residues. The CDR3 loop is CASSPKYGEQFF. The CDR3 DNA is TGTGCCAGCAGTCCCAAGTACGGTGAGCAGTTCTTC.

The chain combines TRBV6-6 with TRBJ2-7; 7 nucleotides line up with TRBD1. The V segment lost 2 bases and the J segment 3 bases; nucleotides outside the gene matches: 1. This CDR3 is built from 13 residues. Germline V CDR1 and CDR2: MNHNY, SVGAGI (reference sequence). This CDR3 reads CASSYRDSYEQYF. CDR3 coding DNA: TGTGCCAGCAGTTACAGGGACAGCTACGAGCAGTACTTC.

This chain uses TRBV5-6 with TRBJ1-5; 11 bases agree with TRBD1. Germline CDR1 SGHDT, CDR2 YYEEEE. V lost 3 bases, J lost 2 bases, and 13 bases stayed unmatched. The CDR3 length is 19 residues. This chain's CDR3 is CASSSGQGALGFGNQPQHF. Here the CDR3 DNA reads TGTGCCAGCAGCTCCGGACAGGGGGCCTTGGGATTTGGCAATCAGCCCCAGCATTTT.

The chain combines TRBV6-1 with TRBJ2-3; TRBD1 agrees at 9 bases. Losses at the gene ends were 8 bases for V and 2 bases for J; bases not matched to a gene: 5. The germline V gene encodes CDR1 MNHNS and CDR2 SASEGT. CDR3 length equals 14 residues. In nucleotides, the CDR3 is TGTGCCAGCCTGGGACAGGGATACACAGATACGCAGTATTTT. Its translation is CASLGQGYTDTQYF.

This sequence joins TRBV29-1 and TRBJ1-2; 7 nucleotides match TRBD1. V trimming: 1 base; J trimming: 0 bases; junction bases outside the gene matches: 5. This CDR3 contains 15 residues. Germline assignment: CDR1 SQVTM and CDR2 ANQGSEA. The CDR3 region has the DNA TGCAGCGTTGAAGGGGGACAGTACACTAACTATGGCTACACCTTC. Translated, it gives CSVEGGQYTNYGYTF.

This CDR3 reads CASSQDWTGGNYGYTF. DNA of the CDR3: TGTGCCAGCTCTCAAGATTGGACAGGGGGGAACTATGGCTACACCTTC. The chain links TRBV18 to TRBJ1-2, with 10 bases aligning to TRBD1. Germline V gives CDR1 KGHSH, CDR2 LQKENI. J gave up 2 bases and V 6 bases, and 9 bases lay outside the gene matches. This CDR3 is built from 16 residues.

The chain recombines TRBV4-1 with TRBJ2-5; the match to TRBD1 covers 10 bases. The J call could be wrong; TRBJ2-7 is a better fit for the DNA end. Germline V gene sequence: CDR1 MGHRA, CDR2 YSYEKL. This CDR3 is 16 amino acids long. The CDR3 is CASSQGPGQGLYEQYF. The CDR3 DNA follows: TGCGCCAGCAGCCAAGGACCGGGACAGGGGCTTTACGAGCAGTACTTC.

This clone turned up a few times. The chain has TRBV29-1 and TRBJ2-7; 9 bases are shared with TRBD1. V gave up 5 bases and J gave up 4 bases; unmatched junction bases: 3. Germline V lookup: CDR1 SQVTM, CDR2 ANQGSEA. This CDR3 region has 12 residues. CDR3 residues: CSVFGQGYEQYF. DNA for the CDR3: TGCAGCGTTTTCGGACAGGGGTACGAGCAGTACTTC.

The V and J genes are TRBV9 and TRBJ2-2; 10 nucleotides line up with TRBD2. With 0 bases clipped from V and 6 bases from J, the junction kept 5 bases outside the gene matches. The germline V gene has CDR1 SGDLS and CDR2 YYNGEE. The CDR3 is 16 amino acids. This CDR3 is CASSVEAGGIAGELFF. The CDR3, as DNA: TGTGCCAGCAGCGTAGAAGCGGGAGGGATCGCCGGGGAGCTGTTTTTT.

This clone was seen more than once but under ten times. The V gene is TRBV5-1, the J gene TRBJ2-3; D possibly corresponds to TRBD1 (6 bases). The CDR3 is made up of 13 amino acids. Germline values: CDR1 SGHRS, CDR2 YFSETQ. Trimming took off 6 bases at V and 1 base at J, with 9 bases between the two ends. The CDR3 sequence is CASKDSGTDTQYF. DNA of the CDR3: TGCGCCAGCAAGGACAGCGGCACAGATACGCAGTATTTT.

This chain uses TRBV5-5 with TRBJ2-1, with 10 bases fitting TRBD2. CDR1 SGHKS and CDR2 YYEKEE come from the germline V gene (reference sequence). This CDR3 is built from 18 residues. V was clipped by 4 bases and J by 4 bases; unmatched bases: 14. CDR3 protein: CASSQTRGTSGNYNEQFF. CDR3 coding DNA: TGTGCCAGCAGCCAAACCCGGGGAACTAGCGGGAATTACAATGAGCAGTTCTTC. The full variable domain, with the rest looked up from reference TRBV5-5 and TRBJ2-1, is DAGVTQSPTHLIKTRGQQVTLRCSPISGHKSVSWYQQVLGQGPQFIFQYYEKEERGRGNFPDRFSARQFPNYSSELNVNALLLGDSALYLCASSQTRGTSGNYNEQFFGPGTRLTVL.

This clone has more than one count but fewer than ten. The chain joins TRBV18 to TRBJ2-1, with TRBD2 matching over 9 bases. The junction had 10 bases not matched to a gene; V was cut back by 1 base and J by 0 bases. The CDR3 spans 19 residues. Per the germline V gene, CDR1 is KGHSH and CDR2 is LQKENI. CDR3 residues: CASSPLAGGRVSSYNEQFF. CDR3 nucleotides: TGTGCCAGCTCACCACTTGCGGGCGGGAGGGTAAGCTCCTACAATGAGCAGTTCTTC.

This clone was found once. The chain carries TRBV7-3 and TRBJ2-1; 8 bases map to TRBD1. With V trimmed by 2 bases and J by 0 bases, 12 bases remained unmatched. The germline gives CDR1 SGHTA, CDR2 FQGTGA. The CDR3 sequence is 19 residues long. CDR3 sequence reads: CASSLGPRTGLSSYNEQFF. The DNA of the CDR3 is TGTGCCAGCAGCTTAGGGCCGAGGACAGGGCTATCCTCCTACAATGAGCAGTTCTTC.

The rearrangement links TRBV6-5 to TRBJ2-7, with D uncertain. This CDR3 is built from 12 residues. V dropped 4 bases and J dropped 3 bases, with 7 bases sitting between them. Germline-derived CDR1 and CDR2 are MNHEY and SVGAGI. This chain's CDR3 is CASSFNGYEQYF. The CDR3 coding sequence is TGTGCCAGCAGTTTCAACGGCTACGAGCAGTACTTC.